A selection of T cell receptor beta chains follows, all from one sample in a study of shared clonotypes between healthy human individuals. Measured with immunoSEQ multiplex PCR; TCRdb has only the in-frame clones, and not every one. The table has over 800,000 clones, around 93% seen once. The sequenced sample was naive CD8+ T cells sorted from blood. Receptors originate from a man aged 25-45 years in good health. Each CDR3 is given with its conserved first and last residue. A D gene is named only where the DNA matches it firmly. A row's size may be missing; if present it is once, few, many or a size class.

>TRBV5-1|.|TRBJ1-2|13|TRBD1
CASSLWTGNGYTF
TGCGCCAGCAGCTTGTGGACAGGGAATGGCTACACCTTC
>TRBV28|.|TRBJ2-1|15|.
CASSSPRDSHNEQFF
TGTGCCAGCAGTTCACCGCGGGACTCTCACAATGAGCAGTTCTTC
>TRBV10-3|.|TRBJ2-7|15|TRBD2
CATRLAGEGSYEQYF
TGTGCCACCCGACTAGCGGGAGAAGGATCCTACGAGCAGTACTTC
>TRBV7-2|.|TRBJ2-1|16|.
CASSPDRRGHYNEQFF
TGTGCCAGCAGCCCCGACAGGAGGGGTCACTACAATGAGCAGTTCTTC
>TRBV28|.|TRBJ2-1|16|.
CASSSHMGLSYNEQFF
TGTGCCAGCAGTTCTCATATGGGACTTTCTTACAATGAGCAGTTCTTC
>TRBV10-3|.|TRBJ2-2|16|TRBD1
CAIGLRGQGLTGELFF
TGTGCCATCGGCCTTAGGGGACAGGGGTTGACCGGGGAGCTGTTTTTT
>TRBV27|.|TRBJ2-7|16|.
CASTPSPTGSPTEQYF
TGTGCCAGCACCCCTTCCCCGACAGGATCTCCCACCGAGCAGTACTTC
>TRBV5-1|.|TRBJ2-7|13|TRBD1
CASSTGQSYEQYF
TGCGCCAGCAGCACGGGACAGTCCTACGAGCAGTACTTC
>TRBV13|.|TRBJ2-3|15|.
CASSLGGGSTDTQYF
TGTGCCAGCAGCTTAGGGGGAGGCTCCACAGATACGCAGTATTTT
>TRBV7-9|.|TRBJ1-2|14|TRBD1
CASSRQGRDYGYTF
TGTGCCAGCAGCCGACAGGGTAGGGACTATGGCTACACCTTC
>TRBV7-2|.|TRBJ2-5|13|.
CASSFVAEETQYF
TGTGCCAGCAGCTTTGTGGCGGAAGAGACCCAGTACTTC
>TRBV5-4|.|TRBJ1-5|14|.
CASSIAGGNQPQHF
TGTGCCAGCAGCATTGCTGGAGGAAATCAGCCCCAGCATTTT
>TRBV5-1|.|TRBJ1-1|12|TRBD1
CASSRGQGETFF
TGCGCCAGCAGCAGGGGACAGGGGGAGACTTTCTTT
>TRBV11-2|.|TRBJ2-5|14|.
CASSPEAGRETQYF
TGTGCCAGCAGCCCCGAGGCGGGGCGGGAGACCCAGTACTTC
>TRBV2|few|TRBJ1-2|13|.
CASRVYSSWGYTF
TGTGCCAGCAGGGTTTACTCCTCCTGGGGCTACACCTTC
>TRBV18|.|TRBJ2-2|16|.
CASSPEDATNTGELFF
TGTGCCAGCTCACCGGAGGATGCTACGAACACCGGGGAGCTGTTTTTT
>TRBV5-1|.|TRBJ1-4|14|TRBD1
CASSLSGTDEKLFF
TGCGCCAGCAGCCTCAGCGGGACAGATGAAAAACTGTTTTTT
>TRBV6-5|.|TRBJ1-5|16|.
CASSYGGEVGNQPQHF
TGTGCCAGCAGTTACGGGGGGGAGGTAGGCAATCAGCCCCAGCATTTT
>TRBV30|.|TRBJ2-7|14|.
CACSALAGTYEQYF
TGTGCCTGCTCCGCCCTCGCGGGAACCTACGAGCAGTACTTC
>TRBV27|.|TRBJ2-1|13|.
CASSFSEWGEQFF
TGTGCCAGCAGTTTTTCGGAGTGGGGTGAGCAGTTCTTC
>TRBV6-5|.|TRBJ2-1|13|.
CASSYSGSNEQFF
TGTGCCAGCAGTTACTCGGGTAGCAATGAGCAGTTCTTC
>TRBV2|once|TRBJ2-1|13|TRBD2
CASSDPSGGEQFF
TGTGCCAGCAGTGATCCTAGCGGGGGTGAGCAGTTCTTC
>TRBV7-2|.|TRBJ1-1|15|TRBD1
CASSLGQGLNTEAFF
TGTGCCAGCAGCTTAGGACAGGGATTAAACACTGAAGCTTTCTTT
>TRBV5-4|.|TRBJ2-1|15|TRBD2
CASSLWTSGYNEQFF
TGTGCCAGCAGCTTGTGGACTAGCGGCTACAATGAGCAGTTCTTC
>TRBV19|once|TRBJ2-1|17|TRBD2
CASSIPSGRSSYNEQFF
TGTGCCAGTAGTATTCCTAGCGGGAGGAGCTCCTACAATGAGCAGTTCTTC
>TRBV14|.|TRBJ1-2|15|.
CASSPRVRHLYGYTF
TGTGCCAGCAGCCCCCGGGTTCGACACCTCTATGGCTACACCTTC
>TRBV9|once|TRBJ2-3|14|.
CASSVAQRTDTQYF
TGTGCCAGCAGCGTAGCGCAGCGCACAGATACGCAGTATTTT
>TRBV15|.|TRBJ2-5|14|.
CATSRDRNQETQYF
TGTGCCACCAGCAGAGATAGGAACCAAGAGACCCAGTACTTC
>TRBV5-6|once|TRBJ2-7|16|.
CASSLKFRDIHYEQYF
TGTGCCAGCAGCCTGAAGTTCCGGGACATACACTACGAGCAGTACTTC
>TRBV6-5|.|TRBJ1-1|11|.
CASRFMTEAFF
TGTGCCAGCAGATTTATGACTGAAGCTTTCTTT